A selection of T cell receptor beta chains follows, all from one sample in a study of T cell responses to AZD1222 COVID-19 vaccine. Produced via immunoSEQ multiplex PCR; TCRdb's table is partial and in-frame only. The table lists roughly 150,000 clones, 85% to 95% of them singletons, with 6% to 7% in the top ten. The sample here was peripheral blood, taken 28 days after the second AZD1222 dose. The receptors derive from an adult who received the AZD1222 COVID-19 vaccine. CDR3s include the opening cysteine and the closing phenylalanine or tryptophan. Fields, in order: clone size, D gene, CDR3 length, V gene, J gene, CDR3 DNA, CDR3 protein. A D gene is named only where the DNA matches it firmly. For some rows the clone size is stated as once, few or many, or as a class when expanded; others skip it.

clone_size: once; d_call: .; cdr3_length: 14; v_call: TRBV7-2; j_call: TRBJ1-1; cdr3_nt: TGTGCCAGCAGCTTACGCAGGACGAACACTGAAGCTTTCTTT; cdr3_aa: CASSLRRTNTEAFF
clone_size: .; d_call: .; cdr3_length: 16; v_call: TRBV28; j_call: TRBJ1-5; cdr3_nt: TGTGCCAGCAGTTTGGTTAGGGGCTATTGGTATCAGCCCCAGCATTTT; cdr3_aa: CASSLVRGYWYQPQHF
clone_size: once; d_call: .; cdr3_length: 15; v_call: TRBV6-2/TRBV6-3; j_call: TRBJ2-5; cdr3_nt: TGTGCCAGCAGTTACGGGGCTAGAATAGAAGAGACCCAGTACTTC; cdr3_aa: CASSYGARIEETQYF
clone_size: .; d_call: .; cdr3_length: 15; v_call: TRBV3-1/TRBV3-2; j_call: TRBJ1-2; cdr3_nt: TGTGCCAGCAGTCCCGCCTCCCTAAGAGTCTATGGCTACACCTTC; cdr3_aa: CASSPASLRVYGYTF
clone_size: once; d_call: TRBD1; cdr3_length: 14; v_call: TRBV28; j_call: TRBJ1-3; cdr3_nt: TGTGCCAGCAGACCGTGGGACAGGGGAAACACCATATATTTT; cdr3_aa: CASRPWDRGNTIYF
clone_size: .; d_call: TRBD1; cdr3_length: 13; v_call: TRBV27; j_call: TRBJ1-1; cdr3_nt: TGTGCCAGCAGTCCCGGGACAGGTAGGGCAACTTTCTTT; cdr3_aa: CASSPGTGRATFF
clone_size: .; d_call: .; cdr3_length: 11; v_call: TRBV10-1; j_call: TRBJ1-2; cdr3_nt: TGCGCCAGCCAGGGGTTCTATGGCTACACCTTC; cdr3_aa: CASQGFYGYTF
clone_size: .; d_call: .; cdr3_length: 15; v_call: TRBV25-1; j_call: TRBJ2-7; cdr3_nt: TGTGCCAGCAGTGAATGGGGCAGGGCCATCCACGAGCAGTACTTC; cdr3_aa: CASSEWGRAIHEQYF
clone_size: .; d_call: .; cdr3_length: 14; v_call: TRBV20-1; j_call: TRBJ1-4; cdr3_nt: TGCAGTGCGAGTGACGGATTAGGAGAGGAAAAACTGTTTTTT; cdr3_aa: CSASDGLGEEKLFF
clone_size: .; d_call: .; cdr3_length: 15; v_call: TRBV19; j_call: TRBJ2-3; cdr3_nt: TGTGCCAGTAGTGGCGACTCACGCCAAGGGGATACGCAGTATTTT; cdr3_aa: CASSGDSRQGDTQYF
clone_size: .; d_call: TRBD1; cdr3_length: 16; v_call: TRBV7-3; j_call: TRBJ2-3; cdr3_nt: TGTGCCAGCAGCCCCCCCAGGGGGTGGACTCCAGATACGCAGTATTTT; cdr3_aa: CASSPPRGWTPDTQYF
clone_size: .; d_call: .; cdr3_length: 14; v_call: TRBV20-1; j_call: TRBJ1-1; cdr3_nt: TGCAGTGCTAGTTACGGGGGCATGAACACTGAAGCTTTCTTT; cdr3_aa: CSASYGGMNTEAFF
clone_size: .; d_call: TRBD2; cdr3_length: 17; v_call: TRBV3-1/TRBV3-2; j_call: TRBJ2-3; cdr3_nt: TGTGCCAGCACCTTGGGACTAGCGGGGGGGCCAAAAGATACGCAGTATTTT; cdr3_aa: CASTLGLAGGPKDTQYF
clone_size: .; d_call: .; cdr3_length: 14; v_call: TRBV2; j_call: TRBJ2-1; cdr3_nt: TGTGCCAGCAGGGACTATAAATCCTACAATGAGCAGTTCTTC; cdr3_aa: CASRDYKSYNEQFF
clone_size: .; d_call: .; cdr3_length: 14; v_call: TRBV2; j_call: TRBJ2-5; cdr3_nt: TGTGCCAGCTCGCCTCGCCAGGGTCGAGAGACCCAGTACTTC; cdr3_aa: CASSPRQGRETQYF
clone_size: .; d_call: TRBD1; cdr3_length: 17; v_call: TRBV5-1; j_call: TRBJ1-6; cdr3_nt: TGCGCCAGCAGCTTGCGCCGAGAGGGACAGGGTTGGTCACCCCTCCACTTT; cdr3_aa: CASSLRREGQGWSPLHF
clone_size: .; d_call: .; cdr3_length: 13; v_call: TRBV5-1; j_call: TRBJ2-7; cdr3_nt: TGCGCCAGCAGCTTGGCCGGATATTACGAGCAGTACTTC; cdr3_aa: CASSLAGYYEQYF
clone_size: .; d_call: .; cdr3_length: 17; v_call: TRBV7-8; j_call: TRBJ2-2; cdr3_nt: TGTGCCAGCAGCTTAGTAGGGGATAGCGCGAACACCGGGGAGCTGTTTTTT; cdr3_aa: CASSLVGDSANTGELFF
clone_size: .; d_call: .; cdr3_length: 16; v_call: TRBV5-8; j_call: TRBJ1-6; cdr3_nt: TGTGCCAGCAGCTTGACAAGCTGGTCCTATAATTCACCCCTCCACTTT; cdr3_aa: CASSLTSWSYNSPLHF
clone_size: .; d_call: .; cdr3_length: 12; v_call: TRBV4-1; j_call: TRBJ1-2; cdr3_nt: TGCGCCAGCAGCCAAGATTGGGATGGCTACACCTTC; cdr3_aa: CASSQDWDGYTF
clone_size: .; d_call: .; cdr3_length: 13; v_call: TRBV7-8; j_call: TRBJ2-7; cdr3_nt: TGTGCCAGCAGCTTCACGGGGGCGTACGAGCAGTACTTC; cdr3_aa: CASSFTGAYEQYF
clone_size: .; d_call: TRBD1; cdr3_length: 15; v_call: TRBV10-2; j_call: TRBJ1-5; cdr3_nt: TGCGCCAGCAGTGTCAGGGACAGGAAAAATCAGCCCCAGCATTTT; cdr3_aa: CASSVRDRKNQPQHF
clone_size: once; d_call: .; cdr3_length: 14; v_call: TRBV13; j_call: TRBJ2-5; cdr3_nt: TGTGCCAGCAGCTTAGCCTCCCCAACAAAGACCCAGTACTTC; cdr3_aa: CASSLASPTKTQYF
clone_size: .; d_call: .; cdr3_length: 14; v_call: TRBV28; j_call: TRBJ1-6; cdr3_nt: TGTGCCAGCAGTTCTTGGACCCCCGGGTCACCCCTCCACTTT; cdr3_aa: CASSSWTPGSPLHF